The 25 T cell receptor beta chains below come from one sample, sequenced in a study of blood T cell repertoires in COVID-19. Generated by immunoSEQ multiplex PCR, the TCRdb table keeps only in-frame clones and is missing some. The table lists 110,000 to 150,000 clones, around 81% of them singletons, with 8.2% in the top ten. Sequencing was performed on peripheral blood. Receptors were obtained from a human donor in a cohort sampled during active COVID-19.

The chain employs TRBV28 and TRBJ1-2; D remains ambiguous. Germline V gene data show CDR1 as MDHEN and CDR2 as SYDVKM. V lost 3 bases, J lost 10 bases, and 12 bases lay in between. This CDR3 has 12 residues. The CDR3 reads CASSLEGRDYTF. CDR3 in DNA: TGTGCCAGCAGTTTGGAGGGCAGAGACTACACCTTC.

The genes are TRBV2 and TRBJ1-1; a possible D gene is TRBD1 (6 bases). Germline lookup yields CDR1 SNHLY and CDR2 FYNNEI. V shed 7 bases and J shed 5 bases, with 14 bases lying between them. The CDR3 length is 13 residues. CDR3 nucleotides: TGTGCCAGCACAGGGGAGGGGGGTACTGAAGCTTTCTTT. Protein: CASTGEGGTEAFF.

This chain links TRBV7-9 with TRBJ2-7; D possibly corresponds to TRBD2 (5 bases). Trimming cost V 5 bases and J 3 bases, with 20 bases left between them. Germline values: CDR1 SEHNR, CDR2 FQNEAQ (reference sequence). This CDR3 region has 16 residues. The CDR3 reads CASSTSDSPGFYEQYF. CDR3 bases: TGTGCCAGCAGCACTTCGGACTCCCCTGGGTTCTACGAGCAGTACTTC.

J is TRBJ1-3 and V is TRBV9; D might be TRBD1 (6 bases). V dropped 4 bases and J dropped 0 bases, with 26 bases sitting between them. The CDR3 spans 20 residues. Looked up from germline, CDR1 is SGDLS and CDR2 is YYNGEE. The CDR3 DNA sequence: TGTGCCAGCAGCCCGCGTGAGAGGGGGTCAGGGGCTCACTCTGGAAACACCATATATTTT. Translation: CASSPRERGSGAHSGNTIYF.

This clone was counted once. CDR3 loop: CASSPVGLALGEQYF. In nucleotides, the CDR3 is TGTGCCAGCTCACCAGTAGGACTAGCTTTGGGAGAGCAGTACTTC. The chain carries TRBV18 and TRBJ2-7; 8 positions agree with TRBD2. CDR1 KGHSH and CDR2 LQKENI come from the germline V gene. V was clipped by 2 bases and J by 7 bases; unmatched bases: 10. The CDR3 covers 15 residues.

The V gene is TRBV15, the J gene TRBJ2-7; maybe TRBD1 (6 bases). Germline CDR1 is LNHNV and CDR2 is YYDKDF (reference sequence). With 0 bases removed from V and 2 bases from J, the gap between germline ends came to 11 bases. The CDR3 loop spans 15 amino acids. CDR3 in amino acids: CATSRDSGEPYEQYF. As DNA, the CDR3 is TGTGCCACCAGCAGAGACTCAGGGGAGCCCTACGAGCAGTACTTC.

The chain uses TRBV7-3 and TRBJ2-2, with unresolved D. CDR1 is SGHTA, CDR2 FQGTGA, per germline. Trimming took off 5 bases at V and 3 bases at J, with 4 bases between the two ends. The CDR3 is made up of 12 amino acids. CDR3 sequence reads: CASSPHTGELFF. In DNA, the CDR3 is TGTGCCAGCAGCCCTCACACCGGGGAGCTGTTTTTT.

The chain uses TRBV20-1 and TRBJ2-1, with 7 bases aligning to TRBD2. The CDR3 contains 15 residues. In germline, CDR1 is DFQATT, CDR2 SNEGSKA (reference sequence). The junction had 11 bases not matched to a gene; V was cut back by 3 bases and J by 6 bases. The DNA of the CDR3 is TGCAGTGCTAGTAGGGCTCGCGGGAGCTCCAATGAGCAGTTCTTC. As protein: CSASRARGSSNEQFF.

The chain links TRBV28 to TRBJ2-7; 7 bases line up with TRBD1. Trimming cost V 3 bases and J 0 bases; bases outside gene matches: 2. The CDR3 runs to 14 residues. Germline CDR1 MDHEN, CDR2 SYDVKM. The CDR3 here is CASSFNRGSYEQYF. The DNA for the CDR3 is TGTGCCAGCAGTTTTAACAGGGGCTCCTACGAGCAGTACTTC. Together with reference TRBV28 and TRBJ2-7, the CDR3 gives the full variable domain: DVKVTQSSRYLVKRTGEKVFLECVQDMDHENMFWYRQDPGLGLRLIYFSYDVKMKEKGDIPEGYSVSREKKERFSLILESASTNQTSMYLCASSFNRGSYEQYFGPGTRLTVT.

The CDR3 nucleotides read TGTGCCAGCAGTTACCCTACGGGGGGACTCCGGACGGGCGAGCAGTACTTC. It specifies CASSYPTGGLRTGEQYF. The chain couples TRBV6-2 or TRBV6-3 to TRBJ2-7; 7 bases line up with TRBD2. Germline trimming cut 2 bases from V and 6 bases from J; bases unmatched to any gene: 16. The V gene's germline CDR1 is MNHEY and CDR2 SVGEGT. The CDR3 has 17 amino acids.

The chain links TRBV4-1 to TRBJ1-1; D gene unclear. V lost 0 bases to trimming and J lost 7 bases, with 3 bases between them. This CDR3 has 11 amino acids. Per the germline V gene, CDR1 is MGHRA and CDR2 is YSYEKL. DNA of the CDR3: TGCGCCAGCAGCCAAGAGCGTGAAGCTTTCTTT. As protein: CASSQEREAFF.

The chain couples TRBV18 to TRBJ1-5; D call uncertain. Trimming stripped 6 bases from V and 4 bases from J, with 16 bases between. The CDR3 has 15 amino acids. CDR1 is KGHSH, CDR2 LQKENI, per germline. This CDR3 reads CASSSRDGNNQPQHF. Here the CDR3 DNA reads TGTGCCAGCTCCAGCCGGGATGGGAATAATCAGCCCCAGCATTTT.

Concerning this clone itself: An end of the junction differs from the germline gene, which may be a read error. V usage is TRBV7-2 and J usage is TRBJ2-7, with 7 positions matching TRBD1. CDR3 size: 13 residues. Germline loops: CDR1 SGHTA, CDR2 FQGNSA. For the CDR3, the DNA is TGTGCCAGCAGCTTAGCCGGGACAGTGCTCACAGCCTTC. Its translation: CASSLAGTVLTAF.

This chain joins TRBV7-2 and TRBJ2-5; no reliable D call. Germline loops: CDR1 SGHTA, CDR2 FQGNSA. The V end lost 4 bases, the J end lost 4 bases, and 13 bases lay between the germline ends. The CDR3 has 14 residues. DNA of the CDR3: TGTGCCAGCAGCTCCTCGACTGGAATAGAGACCCAGTACTTC. Its protein product is CASSSSTGIETQYF.

The rearrangement joins TRBV10-3 to TRBJ2-1; TRBD2 matches at 10 bases. This CDR3 has 17 residues. J gave up 1 base and V 6 bases, and 9 bases lay outside the gene matches. CDR1 is ENHRY, CDR2 SYGVKD, per germline. In nucleotides, the CDR3 is TGTGCCATCAGAGAAAGTAGCGGGAGGACTTCCTACAATGAGCAGTTCTTC. It encodes CAIRESSGRTSYNEQFF.

This rearrangement joins TRBV19 to TRBJ2-1; D is unresolved. The CDR3 length is 15 residues. Trimming pared 3 bases from V and 0 bases from J, leaving 9 bases between. Germline V gene lookup returns CDR1 LNHDA and CDR2 SQIVND (reference sequence). The CDR3 DNA sequence: TGTGCCAGTAGTATTGAGGCAAACTCCTACAATGAGCAGTTCTTC. Translated: CASSIEANSYNEQFF.

This rearrangement joins TRBV5-1 to TRBJ2-2; 9 nucleotides match TRBD1. Germline CDR1 SGHRS, CDR2 YFSETQ. Unmatched junction bases numbered 2, after V lost 2 bases and J lost 3 bases. The CDR3 is 15 residues long. CDR3 sequence: CASSFRTGDTGELFF. The CDR3 nucleotides are TGCGCCAGCAGCTTCCGGACAGGGGACACCGGGGAGCTGTTTTTT.

The table lists this clone with a few counts. The J gene is TRBJ2-5, the V gene TRBV10-3; D possibly corresponds to TRBD1 (5 bases). Germline-derived CDR1 and CDR2 are ENHRY and SYGVKD. Deletions cut 4 bases from V and 2 bases from J, with 11 bases between. The CDR3 has 14 amino acids. For the CDR3, the DNA is TGTGCCATCAGTGTTCTGGGGCCTCAAGAGACCCAGTACTTC. It is translated as CAISVLGPQETQYF.

V and J are TRBV6-5 and TRBJ2-2, with 8 positions matching TRBD1. The CDR3 runs 14 residues. V shed 6 bases, J shed 6 bases, and the junction held 6 bases outside the gene matches. Germline CDR1 reads MNHEY; CDR2 reads SVGAGI. CDR3 sequence (DNA): TGTGCCAGCAGGTTTCAGGGGGCTCCCGGGGAGCTGTTTTTT. Translation gives CASRFQGAPGELFF.

This clone was counted only a few times. This chain connects TRBV3-1 (or the pseudogene TRBV3-2) to TRBJ2-7; the match to TRBD1 covers 10 bases. From germline, CDR1 is LGHDT and CDR2 YNNKEL (reference sequence). The J segment lost 2 bases and the V segment lost 4 bases, leaving 2 bases of the junction unmatched. The CDR3 contains 14 residues. The CDR3 DNA is TGTGCCAGCAGCCCGGGGACAGGGGCCTACGAGCAGTACTTC. Protein sequence: CASSPGTGAYEQYF.

As regards this clone: Other DNA sequences in the same sample also yield this CDR3. CDR3 residues: CASSLDADGYTF. CDR3 sequence (DNA): TGCGCCAGCAGCTTGGACGCAGATGGCTACACCTTC. The V gene is TRBV5-1, the J gene TRBJ1-2; unclear D gene. Germline V CDR1 and CDR2: SGHRS, YFSETQ. V was trimmed by 0 bases and J by 6 bases, leaving 6 bases between them. The CDR3 extends over 12 amino acids. The full variable domain, its missing parts supplied by reference TRBV5-1 and TRBJ1-2, is KAGVTQTPRYLIKTRGQQVTLSCSPISGHRSVSWYQQTPGQGLQFLFEYFSETQRNKGNFPGRFSGRQFSNSRSEMNVSTLELGDSALYLCASSLDADGYTFGSGTRLTVV.

This chain uses TRBV19 with TRBJ2-3; 9 positions match TRBD1. V trimming: 4 bases; J trimming: 11 bases; junction bases outside the gene matches: 4. The CDR3 covers 12 residues. Germline CDR1 and CDR2: LNHDA and SQIVND (reference sequence). CDR3 sequence reads: CASSTGQGRQYF. Written as DNA, the CDR3 is TGTGCCAGTAGTACGGGACAGGGAAGGCAGTATTTT.

This chain uses TRBV6-5 with TRBJ2-1; D not resolved. The ends were cut back, 6 bases at V and 0 bases at J, with 12 bases in the middle. CDR1 is MNHEY and CDR2 is SVGAGI in the germline V gene. CDR3 length: 15 amino acids. CDR3 in DNA: TGTGCCAGCAGCCAGGCCAGCCCCTCCTACAATGAGCAGTTCTTC. It is translated as CASSQASPSYNEQFF.

The chain couples TRBV7-2 to TRBJ1-2; 9 nucleotides match TRBD1. The length of the CDR3 is 14 residues. Germline CDR1 and CDR2: SGHTA and FQGNSA. Trimming at V came to 7 bases and at J to 2 bases, leaving 5 bases not matched to a gene. The CDR3 sequence is CASILGTGNYGYTF. The CDR3 DNA is TGTGCCAGCATCCTGGGGACAGGGAACTATGGCTACACCTTC. The full variable domain, rest sourced from reference TRBV7-2 and TRBJ1-2, is GAGVSQSPSNKVTEKGKDVELRCDPISGHTALYWYRQSLGQGLEFLIYFQGNSAPDKSGLPSDRFSAERTGGSVSTLTIQRTQQEDSAVYLCASILGTGNYGYTFGSGTRLTVV.

This chain connects TRBV29-1 to TRBJ2-7; tentatively, D is TRBD1 (5 bases). CDR1 SQVTM and CDR2 ANQGSEA come from the germline V gene. V lost 4 bases and J lost 3, with 10 bases in between. The CDR3 sequence is 12 residues long. The chain's CDR3 is CSVGVGLYEQYF. CDR3 sequence (DNA): TGCAGCGTTGGAGTGGGGCTCTACGAGCAGTACTTC.